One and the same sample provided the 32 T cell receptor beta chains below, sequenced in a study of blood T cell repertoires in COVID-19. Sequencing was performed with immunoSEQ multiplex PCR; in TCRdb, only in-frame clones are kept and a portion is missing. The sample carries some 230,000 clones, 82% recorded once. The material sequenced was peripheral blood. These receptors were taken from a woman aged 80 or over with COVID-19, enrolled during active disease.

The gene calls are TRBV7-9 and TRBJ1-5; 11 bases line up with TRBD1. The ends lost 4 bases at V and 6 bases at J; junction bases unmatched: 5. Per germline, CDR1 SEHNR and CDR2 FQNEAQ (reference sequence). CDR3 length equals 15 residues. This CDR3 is CASSSTGTGGQPQHF. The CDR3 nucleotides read TGTGCCAGCAGCTCTACCGGGACAGGGGGTCAGCCCCAGCATTTT.

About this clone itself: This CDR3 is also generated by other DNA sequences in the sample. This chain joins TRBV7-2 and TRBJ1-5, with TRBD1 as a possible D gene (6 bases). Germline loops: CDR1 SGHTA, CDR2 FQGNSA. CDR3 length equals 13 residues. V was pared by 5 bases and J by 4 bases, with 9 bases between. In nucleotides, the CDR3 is TGTGCCAGCAGCCCCCAGGGGAATCAGCCCCAGCATTTT. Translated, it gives CASSPQGNQPQHF.

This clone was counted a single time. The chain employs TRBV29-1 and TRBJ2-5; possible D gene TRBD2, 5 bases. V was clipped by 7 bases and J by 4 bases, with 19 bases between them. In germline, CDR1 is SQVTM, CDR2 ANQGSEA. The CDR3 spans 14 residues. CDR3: CSAPTGGAGETQYF. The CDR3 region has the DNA TGCAGCGCCCCCACCGGCGGTGCGGGAGAGACCCAGTACTTC.

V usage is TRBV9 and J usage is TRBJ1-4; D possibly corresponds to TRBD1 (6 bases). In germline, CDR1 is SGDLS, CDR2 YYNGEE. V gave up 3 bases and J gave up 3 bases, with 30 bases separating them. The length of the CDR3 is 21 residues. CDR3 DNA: TGTGCCAGCAGCGCGGAACCGGGACAAGCCACTTCAGGACAAGCTAATGAAAAACTGTTTTTT. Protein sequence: CASSAEPGQATSGQANEKLFF.

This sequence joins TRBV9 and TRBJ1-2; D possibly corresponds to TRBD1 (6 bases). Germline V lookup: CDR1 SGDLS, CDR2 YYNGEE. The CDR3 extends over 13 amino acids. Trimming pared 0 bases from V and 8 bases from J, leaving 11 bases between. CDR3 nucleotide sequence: TGTGCCAGCAGCGTAGGAGGACAGAGAGGCTACACCTTC. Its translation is CASSVGGQRGYTF. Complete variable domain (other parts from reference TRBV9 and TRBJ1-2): DSGVTQTPKHLITATGQRVTLRCSPRSGDLSVYWYQQSLDQGLQFLIQYYNGEERAKGNILERFSAQQFPDLHSELNLSSLELGDSALYFCASSVGGQRGYTFGSGTRLTVV.

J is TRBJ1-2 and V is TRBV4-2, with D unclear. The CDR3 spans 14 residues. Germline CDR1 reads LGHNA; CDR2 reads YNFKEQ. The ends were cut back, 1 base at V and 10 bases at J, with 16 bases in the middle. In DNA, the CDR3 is TGTGCCAGCAGCCAAGTTGGGCAGGTCACGGACTACACCTTC. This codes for CASSQVGQVTDYTF.

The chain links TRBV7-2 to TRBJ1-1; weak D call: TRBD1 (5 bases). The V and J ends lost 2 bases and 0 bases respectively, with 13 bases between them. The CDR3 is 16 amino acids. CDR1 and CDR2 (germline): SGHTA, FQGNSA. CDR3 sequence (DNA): TGTGCCAGCAGCTTAAGGGGCCCCCGGTTGAACACTGAAGCTTTCTTT. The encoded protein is CASSLRGPRLNTEAFF. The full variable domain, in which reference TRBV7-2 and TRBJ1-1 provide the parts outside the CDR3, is GAGVSQSPSNKVTEKGKDVELRCDPISGHTALYWYRQSLGQGLEFLIYFQGNSAPDKSGLPSDRFSAERTGGSVSTLTIQRTQQEDSAVYLCASSLRGPRLNTEAFFGQGTRLTVV.

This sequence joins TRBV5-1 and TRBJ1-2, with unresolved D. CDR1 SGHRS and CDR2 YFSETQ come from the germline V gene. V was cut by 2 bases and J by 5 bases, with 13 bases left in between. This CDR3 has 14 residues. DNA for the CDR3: TGCGCCAGCAGCTTCGGAGGGTACACTTATGGCTACACCTTC. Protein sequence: CASSFGGYTYGYTF.

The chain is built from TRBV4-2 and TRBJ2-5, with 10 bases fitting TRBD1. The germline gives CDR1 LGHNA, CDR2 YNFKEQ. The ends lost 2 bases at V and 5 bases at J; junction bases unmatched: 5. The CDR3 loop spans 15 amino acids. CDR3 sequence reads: CASSQPGQGMETQYF. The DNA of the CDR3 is TGTGCCAGCAGCCAACCGGGACAGGGGATGGAGACCCAGTACTTC.

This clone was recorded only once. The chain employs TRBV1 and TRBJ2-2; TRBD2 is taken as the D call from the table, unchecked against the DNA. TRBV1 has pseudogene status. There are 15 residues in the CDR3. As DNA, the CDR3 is TGCACCAGCGTACCTAGAGGCACGAACACCGGGGAGCTGTTTTTT. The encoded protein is CTSVPRGTNTGELFF.

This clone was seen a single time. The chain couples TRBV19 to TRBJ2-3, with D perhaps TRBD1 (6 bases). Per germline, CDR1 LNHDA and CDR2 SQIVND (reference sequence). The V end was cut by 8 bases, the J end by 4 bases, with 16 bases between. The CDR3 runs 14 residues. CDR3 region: CASPQTGTSDTQYF. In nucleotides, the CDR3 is TGTGCCAGTCCTCAAACAGGGACCTCAGATACGCAGTATTTT. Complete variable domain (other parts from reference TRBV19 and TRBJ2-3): DGGITQSPKYLFRKEGQNVTLSCEQNLNHDAMYWYRQDPGQGLRLIYYSQIVNDFQKGDIAEGYSVSREKKESFPLTVTSAQKNPTAFYLCASPQTGTSDTQYFGPGTRLTVL.

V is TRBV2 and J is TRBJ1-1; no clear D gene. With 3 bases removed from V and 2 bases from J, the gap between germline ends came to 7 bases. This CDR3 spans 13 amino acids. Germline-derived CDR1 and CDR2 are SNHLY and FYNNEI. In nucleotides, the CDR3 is TGTGCCAGCAGTGAGAACTTAAACACTGAAGCTTTCTTT. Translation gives CASSENLNTEAFF.

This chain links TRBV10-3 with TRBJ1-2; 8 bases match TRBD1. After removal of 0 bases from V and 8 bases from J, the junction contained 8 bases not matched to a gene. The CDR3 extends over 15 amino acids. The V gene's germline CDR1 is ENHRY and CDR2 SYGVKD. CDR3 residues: CAISESSGQGVGYTF. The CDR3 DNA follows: TGTGCCATCAGTGAGTCATCCGGACAGGGTGTCGGCTACACCTTC.

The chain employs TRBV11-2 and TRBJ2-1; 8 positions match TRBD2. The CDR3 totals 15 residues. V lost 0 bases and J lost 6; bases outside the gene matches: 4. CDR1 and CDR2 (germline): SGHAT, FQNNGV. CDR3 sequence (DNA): TGTGCCAGCAGCTTAGACGGGGGGGCCCCCAATGAGCAGTTCTTC. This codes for CASSLDGGAPNEQFF.

The CDR3 is CASSGPEGTRSEQFF. The CDR3 DNA is TGTGCCAGCAGCGGCCCGGAAGGGACTAGATCTGAGCAGTTCTTC. The chain recombines TRBV9 with TRBJ2-1, with TRBD2 identical over 8 bases. Germline CDR1 is SGDLS and CDR2 is YYNGEE. The CDR3 runs 15 residues. J gave up 9 bases and V 3 bases, and 11 bases lay outside the gene matches.

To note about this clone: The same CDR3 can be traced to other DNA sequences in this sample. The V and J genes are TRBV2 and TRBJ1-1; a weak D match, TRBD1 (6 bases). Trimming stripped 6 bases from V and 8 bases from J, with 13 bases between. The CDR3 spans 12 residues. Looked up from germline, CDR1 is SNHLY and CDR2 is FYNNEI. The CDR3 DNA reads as TGTGCCAGCAGAGGGGGGGCATCCGAAGCTTTCTTT. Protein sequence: CASRGGASEAFF.

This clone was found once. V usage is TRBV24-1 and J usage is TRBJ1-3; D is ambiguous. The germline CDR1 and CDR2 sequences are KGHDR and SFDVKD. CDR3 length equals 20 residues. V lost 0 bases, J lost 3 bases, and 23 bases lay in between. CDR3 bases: TGTGCCACCAGTGATTTGAAAGTTCGAGGTCGGGAGAGATGTGGAAACACCATATATTTT. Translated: CATSDLKVRGRERCGNTIYF.

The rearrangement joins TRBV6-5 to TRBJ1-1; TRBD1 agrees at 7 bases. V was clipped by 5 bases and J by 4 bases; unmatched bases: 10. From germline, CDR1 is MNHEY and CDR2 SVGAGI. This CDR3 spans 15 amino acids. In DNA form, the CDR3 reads TGTGCCAGCAGTCCGATACAGGGGCTAGGCACTGAAGCTTTCTTT. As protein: CASSPIQGLGTEAFF.

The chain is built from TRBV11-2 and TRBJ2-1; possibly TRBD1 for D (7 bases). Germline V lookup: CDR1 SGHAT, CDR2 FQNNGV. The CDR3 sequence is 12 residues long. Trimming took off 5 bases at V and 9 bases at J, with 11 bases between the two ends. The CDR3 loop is CASSAQGGEQFF. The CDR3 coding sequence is TGTGCCAGCAGCGCCCAGGGGGGTGAGCAGTTCTTC.

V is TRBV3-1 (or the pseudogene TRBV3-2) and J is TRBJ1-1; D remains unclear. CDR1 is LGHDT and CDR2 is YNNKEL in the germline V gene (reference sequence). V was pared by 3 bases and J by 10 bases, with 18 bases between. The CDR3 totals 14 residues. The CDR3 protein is CASSQHSLFSGAFF. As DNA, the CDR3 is TGTGCCAGCAGCCAGCATTCTCTCTTCTCCGGAGCTTTCTTT.

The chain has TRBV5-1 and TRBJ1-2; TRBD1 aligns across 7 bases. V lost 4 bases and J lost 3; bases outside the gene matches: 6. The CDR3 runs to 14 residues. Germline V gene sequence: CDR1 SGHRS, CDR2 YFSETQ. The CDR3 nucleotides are TGCGCCAGCAGCCTTACAGGGGAGTACTATGGCTACACCTTC. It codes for CASSLTGEYYGYTF.

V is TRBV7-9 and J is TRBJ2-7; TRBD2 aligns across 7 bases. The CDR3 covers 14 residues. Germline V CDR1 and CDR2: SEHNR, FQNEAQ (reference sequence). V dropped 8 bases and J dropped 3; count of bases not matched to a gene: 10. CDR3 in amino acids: CASRRAGADYEQYF. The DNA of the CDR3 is TGTGCCAGCCGCAGGGCGGGAGCCGACTACGAGCAGTACTTC.

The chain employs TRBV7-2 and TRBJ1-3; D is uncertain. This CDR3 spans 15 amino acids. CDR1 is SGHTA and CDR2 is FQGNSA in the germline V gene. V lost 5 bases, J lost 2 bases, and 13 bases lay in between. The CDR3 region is CASSPAQQPGNTIYF. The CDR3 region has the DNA TGTGCCAGCAGCCCCGCCCAACAGCCTGGAAACACCATATATTTT. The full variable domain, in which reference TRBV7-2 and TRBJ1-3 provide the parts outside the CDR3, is GAGVSQSPSNKVTEKGKDVELRCDPISGHTALYWYRQSLGQGLEFLIYFQGNSAPDKSGLPSDRFSAERTGGSVSTLTIQRTQQEDSAVYLCASSPAQQPGNTIYFGEGSWLTVV.

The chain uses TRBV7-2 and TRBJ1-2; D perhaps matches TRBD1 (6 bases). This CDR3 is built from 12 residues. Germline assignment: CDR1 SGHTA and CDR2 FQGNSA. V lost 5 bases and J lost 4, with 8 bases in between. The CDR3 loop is CASSPDSYGYTF. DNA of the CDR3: TGTGCCAGCAGCCCGGACAGCTATGGCTACACCTTC.

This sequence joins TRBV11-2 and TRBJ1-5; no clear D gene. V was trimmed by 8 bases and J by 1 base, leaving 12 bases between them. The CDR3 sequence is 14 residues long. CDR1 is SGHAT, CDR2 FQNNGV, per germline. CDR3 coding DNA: TGTGCCAGCTCCTCGGGGAAGAGCAATCAGCCCCAGCATTTT. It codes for CASSSGKSNQPQHF.

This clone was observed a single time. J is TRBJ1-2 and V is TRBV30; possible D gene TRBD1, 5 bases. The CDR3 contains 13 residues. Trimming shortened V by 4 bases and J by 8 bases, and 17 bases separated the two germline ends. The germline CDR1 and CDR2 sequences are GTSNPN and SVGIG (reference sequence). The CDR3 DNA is TGTGCCTGGACTCAGGGCCCAGGTGGAGGCTACACCTTC. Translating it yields CAWTQGPGGGYTF.

The CDR3 sequence is CAWSTPGLAPDTQYF. CDR3 sequence (DNA): TGTGCCTGGAGTACGCCGGGACTAGCCCCAGATACGCAGTATTTT. The chain employs TRBV30 and TRBJ2-3; TRBD2 matches at 9 bases. This CDR3 spans 15 amino acids. V trimming: 2 bases; J trimming: 4 bases; junction bases outside the gene matches: 7. Germline V gene lookup returns CDR1 GTSNPN and CDR2 SVGIG (reference sequence).

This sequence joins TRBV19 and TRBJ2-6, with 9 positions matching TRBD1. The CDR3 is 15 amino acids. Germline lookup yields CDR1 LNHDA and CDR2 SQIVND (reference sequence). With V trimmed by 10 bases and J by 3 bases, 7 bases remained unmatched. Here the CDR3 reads CAIGTGSLGANVLTF. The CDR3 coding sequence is TGTGCCATAGGGACAGGGTCGCTTGGGGCCAACGTCCTGACTTTC.

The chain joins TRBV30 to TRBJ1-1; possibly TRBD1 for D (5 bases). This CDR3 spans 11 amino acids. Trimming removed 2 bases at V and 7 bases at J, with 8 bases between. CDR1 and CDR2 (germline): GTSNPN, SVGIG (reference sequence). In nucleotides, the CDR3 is TGTGCCTGGAGTTGGGGGGGTGAAGCTTTCTTT. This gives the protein CAWSWGGEAFF.

The CDR3 protein is CASSVGQGFGYTF. CDR3 nucleotides: TGTGCCAGCAGCGTAGGCCAGGGCTTTGGCTACACCTTC. The chain links TRBV9 to TRBJ1-2; weak D call: TRBD1 (5 bases). Trimming took 0 bases from V and 7 from J, leaving 10 bases between them. Germline CDR1 SGDLS, CDR2 YYNGEE. The CDR3 runs to 13 residues.

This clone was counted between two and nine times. CDR3 protein: CASSLGLLTPNYGYTF. The CDR3 DNA reads TGTGCCAGCAGCTTGGGGTTGCTAACCCCTAACTATGGCTACACCTTC. The genes are TRBV5-6 and TRBJ1-2; no definite D call. V shed 0 bases and J shed 0 bases, with 12 bases lying between them. Germline assignment: CDR1 SGHDT and CDR2 YYEEEE. The CDR3 runs to 16 residues.

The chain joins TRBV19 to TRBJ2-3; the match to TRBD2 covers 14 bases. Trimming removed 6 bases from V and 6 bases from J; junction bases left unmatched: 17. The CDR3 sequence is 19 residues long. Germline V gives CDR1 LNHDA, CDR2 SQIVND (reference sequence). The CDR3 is CASSGSPGLAGDKGDTQYF. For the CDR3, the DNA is TGTGCCAGTAGCGGATCCCCGGGACTAGCGGGGGATAAAGGGGATACGCAGTATTTT.